These T cell receptor beta chains were read from a single sample in a study of cytomegalovirus exposure and HLA in healthy donors. The method was immunoSEQ multiplex PCR; TCRdb's version includes in-frame clones alone and lacks a portion of them. The table records 96,000 or so clones, 60% to 75% of them present only once. Sequenced input: PBMCs. Receptor source: a woman aged 65 to 85 in good health and CMV-seropositive. Each CDR3 is given with its conserved first and last residue. A D gene is named only where the DNA matches it firmly. Clone size is shown for a subset of rows, as once, few, many or a class of expanded clone.

j_gene,abundance,v_gene,d_gene,CDR3nt,CDR3aa
TRBJ1-5,NA,TRBV19,TRBD1,TGTGCCAGTAATATGGGACAGGGGAGAACGAATCAGCCCCAGCATTTT,CASNMGQGRTNQPQHF
TRBJ2-7,NA,TRBV6-4,NA,TGTGCCAGCAGTAAGTCGAGGGGGTACGAGCAGTACTTC,CASSKSRGYEQYF
TRBJ1-5,NA,TRBV28,TRBD1,TGTGCCAGCAGCCTCGCCTCGACAGGGATCGGGCATTTT,CASSLASTGIGHF
TRBJ1-2,NA,TRBV27,NA,TGTGCCAGCAGTTTTGCAGGGGATGGCTACACCTTC,CASSFAGDGYTF
TRBJ2-3,NA,TRBV2,TRBD2,TGTGCCAGCAGCCCCCTAGCGGACACAGATACGCAGTATTTT,CASSPLADTDTQYF
TRBJ1-1,NA,TRBV5-1,NA,TGCGCCAGCAGCTTGGGAGAGAACACTGAAGCTTTCTTT,CASSLGENTEAFF
TRBJ2-1,few,TRBV10-1,TRBD2,TGCGCCAGCAGTCCAGCGGGAGGGGACAATGAGCAGTTCTTC,CASSPAGGDNEQFF
TRBJ1-1,NA,TRBV9,TRBD1,TGTGCCAGCAGCGTTCGTAACAGGGGAGAAGCTTTCTTT,CASSVRNRGEAFF
TRBJ1-1,NA,TRBV11-1,NA,TGTGCCAGCAGCTTTGGGCTGGGTACTGAAGCTTTCTTT,CASSFGLGTEAFF
TRBJ1-4,NA,TRBV18,TRBD1,TGTGCCAGCTCAGCGGGGACAGCTGAAAAACTGTTTTTT,CASSAGTAEKLFF
TRBJ2-2,NA,TRBV5-6,NA,TGTGCCAGCAGCCTGACAGGGAACACCGGGGAGCTGTTTTTT,CASSLTGNTGELFF
TRBJ2-2,NA,TRBV9,TRBD2,TGTGCCAGCAGCTCGGGGGGGGATAGCACCGGGGAGCTGTTTTTT,CASSSGGDSTGELFF
TRBJ2-3,once,TRBV27,TRBD2,TGTGCCAGCACCTCAGCGGGGAGTGTCACAGATACGCAGTATTTT,CASTSAGSVTDTQYF
TRBJ2-5,NA,TRBV2,TRBD1,TGTGCCAGCAGTGGTGGACAGGGGAGGTTAGAGACCCAGTACTTC,CASSGGQGRLETQYF
TRBJ1-4,NA,TRBV5-1,NA,TGCGCCAGCAGCACCTTCGGACAGCAGGAAAAACTGTTTTTT,CASSTFGQQEKLFF
TRBJ2-5,NA,TRBV11-3,TRBD1,TGTGCCAGCAGCCCGGGACAGGGTAGTTTTGGGACCCAGTACTTC,CASSPGQGSFGTQYF
TRBJ1-2,NA,TRBV7-3,NA,TGTGCCAGCAGCCCGGATGGAGTTAACTATGGCTACACCTTC,CASSPDGVNYGYTF
TRBJ2-7,NA,TRBV2,NA,TGTGCCAGCAGACTCGACTTTGGATCCTACGAGCAGTACTTC,CASRLDFGSYEQYF
TRBJ2-7,NA,TRBV28,TRBD1,TGTGCCAGCAGTCCAACAGGGGGCGCGGTGCAGTACTTC,CASSPTGGAVQYF
TRBJ2-2,NA,TRBV10-3,TRBD2,TGTGCCATCTCCCGACAGCTAGCGGGAGGATTAACCGGGGAGCTGTTTTTT,CAISRQLAGGLTGELFF
TRBJ2-2,NA,TRBV12-5,TRBD1,TGTGCTAGTGGTAAATCAGGGGGCACCGGGGAGCTGTTTTTT,CASGKSGGTGELFF
TRBJ1-1,NA,TRBV5-4,NA,TGTGCCAGCAGCTGGGGACTTAAGGATGAAGCTTTCTTT,CASSWGLKDEAFF
TRBJ1-6,NA,TRBV18,TRBD1,TGTGCCAGCTCACCTGAATACAGGGGTAATTCACCCCTCCACTTT,CASSPEYRGNSPLHF
TRBJ1-5,NA,TRBV28,NA,TGTGCCAGCAGTCCTTGGGGAGGGGAGGGCGGTCAGCCCCAGCATTTT,CASSPWGGEGGQPQHF